The present T cell receptor beta chain was sequenced within a study of shared clonotypes between healthy human individuals. General observations from the study: About 5% of naive CD4 clonotypes were common to four donors. Rarefaction indicated that sorted-subset sequencing remained incomplete although depth was large.

Every subset had its genomic DNA shared out evenly among several immunoSEQ plates. Only in-frame clones appear in the TCRdb table, and some are missing; sequencing was by immunoSEQ multiplex PCR. In the table there are nearly 2 million clones, about 94% of which are singletons. CDR1 and CDR2 from the germline V gene are SGHTA and FQGNSA. Trimming at V came to 4 bases and at J to 3 bases, leaving 6 bases not matched to a gene. The CDR3 covers 15 residues. This clone has just one count. Its matching antigen is unknown. Naive-designated CD8 cells lacked CD45RO, were positively enriched for CCR7, and omitted terminally differentiated effector memory CD45RA+ cells. HIV-negative, healthy adults without recent acute infections or vaccinations were the donors.

The clonotype comes from a man younger than 30 in good health. J is TRBJ2-7 and V is TRBV7-2; 10 bases agree with TRBD2. Sequencing used naive CD8+ T cells sorted from blood. The CDR3 reads CASSSHLAGGYEQYF. The CDR3 nucleotides read TGTGCCAGCAGCTCCCACTTAGCGGGAGGCTACGAGCAGTACTTC.